This T cell receptor (beta chain) stems from a study of early T cells in non-severe SARS-CoV-2 infection. About the research overall: The authors sequenced bulk RNA from unsorted whole blood, leaving chains unpaired. Study-wide points: VDJdb matching favored anti-spike CD8 responses, missing private and CD4 specificities.

This clonotype was counted a few times. Its antigen remains unknown. The TCR library protocol attached unique molecular identifiers to the individual cDNA molecules. TCRdb re-called the 5' RACE reads with MiXCR, one entry per CDR3 protein. Counted here are approximately 71,000 distinct CDR3 sequences, 10% to 15% occurring once; the ten biggest clones make up 3.5% to 5.5%. The sequenced material came from whole blood. This clonotype was obtained from an adult who was a healthcare worker with PCR-confirmed SARS-CoV-2 infection or an uninfected control (not recorded which).

The CDR3 loop reads CASSPLGQGTSPLHF. Written as DNA, the CDR3 is TGTGCCAGCAGCCCCCTAGGACAGGGGACTTCACCCCTCCACTTT. The rearrangement uses TRBV7-6 and TRBJ1-6; 9 bases line up with TRBD1. This CDR3 is built from 15 residues. Germline V CDR1 and CDR2: SGHVS, FNYEAQ. The V gene end was trimmed by 5 bases and the J gene end by 9 bases; junction bases not matched to a gene: 8.